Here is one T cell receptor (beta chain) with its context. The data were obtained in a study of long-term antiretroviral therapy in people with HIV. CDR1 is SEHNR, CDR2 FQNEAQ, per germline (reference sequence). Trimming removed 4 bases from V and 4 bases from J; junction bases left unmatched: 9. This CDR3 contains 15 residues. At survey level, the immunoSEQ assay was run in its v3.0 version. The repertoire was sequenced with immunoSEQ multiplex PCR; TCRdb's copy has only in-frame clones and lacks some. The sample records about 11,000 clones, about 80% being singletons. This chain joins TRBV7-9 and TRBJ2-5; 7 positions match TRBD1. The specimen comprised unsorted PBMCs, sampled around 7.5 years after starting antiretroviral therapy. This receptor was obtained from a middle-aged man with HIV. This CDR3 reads CASSSPRDSLETQYF. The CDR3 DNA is TGTGCCAGCAGCTCCCCCCGGGACAGCCTAGAGACCCAGTACTTC.